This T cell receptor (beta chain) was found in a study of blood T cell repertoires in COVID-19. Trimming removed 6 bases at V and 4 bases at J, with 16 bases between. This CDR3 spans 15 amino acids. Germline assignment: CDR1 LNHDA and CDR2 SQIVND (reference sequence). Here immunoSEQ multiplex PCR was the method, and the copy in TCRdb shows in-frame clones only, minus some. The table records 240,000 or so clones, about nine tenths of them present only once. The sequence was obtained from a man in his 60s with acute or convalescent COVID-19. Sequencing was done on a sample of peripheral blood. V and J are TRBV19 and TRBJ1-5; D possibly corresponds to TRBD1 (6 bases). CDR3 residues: CASRLKQGQNQPQHF. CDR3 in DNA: TGTGCCAGTAGGTTAAAACAGGGACAAAATCAGCCCCAGCATTTT.